Listed here are 3 T cell receptor beta chains from one sample, sequenced in a study of T cell responses to AZD1222 COVID-19 vaccine. Clones were sequenced by immunoSEQ multiplex PCR, and TCRdb holds only the in-frame ones, with some missing. Here the sample spans roughly 170,000 clones, approximately 94% being singletons. The source was peripheral blood, collected 28 days after the second AZD1222 dose. The receptors were gathered from an adult who received the AZD1222 COVID-19 vaccine.

This chain uses TRBV4-2 with TRBJ2-7, with 10 positions matching TRBD2. J gave up 3 bases and V 2 bases, and 4 bases lay outside the gene matches. The CDR3 is made up of 15 amino acids. The germline gives CDR1 LGHNA, CDR2 YNFKEQ. CDR3 sequence: CASSQSSGGLYEQYF. CDR3 DNA: TGTGCCAGCAGCCAATCTAGCGGGGGCCTCTACGAGCAGTACTTC.

V and J are TRBV30 and TRBJ2-7, with D possibly TRBD1 on 6 matching bases. There are 12 residues in the CDR3. Germline V gene data show CDR1 as GTSNPN and CDR2 as SVGIG (reference sequence). Trimming stripped 5 bases from V and 1 base from J, with 9 bases between. The CDR3 region is CAWHRESYEQYF. The CDR3 coding sequence is TGTGCCTGGCACAGGGAATCCTACGAGCAGTACTTC.

This clone has only one observation. The chain is built from TRBV7-2 and TRBJ2-1; 9 bases are shared with TRBD2. Per germline, CDR1 SGHTA and CDR2 FQGNSA. V lost 5 bases and J lost 6; bases outside the gene matches: 14. CDR3 size: 17 residues. The CDR3 protein is CASSRTFAGGRINEQFF. As DNA, the CDR3 is TGTGCCAGCAGCCGCACCTTTGCGGGGGGGCGTATCAATGAGCAGTTCTTC.